This T cell receptor (beta chain) was captured by sequencing in a study of T cell responses to AZD1222 COVID-19 vaccine. The study's findings and limits: Spike-specific TCR repertoires showed rising breadth and depth after two AZD1222 doses. The number of AZD1222 recipients seropositive at baseline was only 5 to 7. It should be noted that donors were predominantly white British and more often female, and clonal diversity was possibly underestimated. Targeting of unmutated variant regions was reportedly seen in nearly half of spike-specific TCRs.

Assay: immunoSEQ multiplex PCR; the TCRdb copy retains only in-frame clones and omits some. The top ten clones hold roughly 0.98% of a sample with some 200,000 clones, under 95% of them seen once. As regards this clone: What it binds is unknown.

The sequencing used peripheral blood, collected on day 0 of AZD1222 vaccination. This receptor was identified in an adult in good health.

The CDR3 reads CASSLSGPGGYTF. DNA of the CDR3: TGTGCCAGCAGCCTCAGTGGGCCGGGAGGCTACACCTTC. J is TRBJ1-2 and V is TRBV12-3 or TRBV12-4, with no clear D. This CDR3 is built from 13 residues. With 6 bases removed from V and 8 bases from J, the gap between germline ends came to 16 bases.